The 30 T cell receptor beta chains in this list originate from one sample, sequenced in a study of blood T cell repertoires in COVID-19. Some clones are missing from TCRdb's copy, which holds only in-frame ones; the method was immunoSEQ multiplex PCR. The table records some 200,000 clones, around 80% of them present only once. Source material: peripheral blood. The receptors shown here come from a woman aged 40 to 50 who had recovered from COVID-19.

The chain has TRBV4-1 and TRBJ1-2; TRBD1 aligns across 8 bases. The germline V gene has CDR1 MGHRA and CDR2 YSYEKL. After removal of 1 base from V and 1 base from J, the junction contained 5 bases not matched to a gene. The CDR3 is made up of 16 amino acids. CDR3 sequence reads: CASSQVTGGVNYGYTF. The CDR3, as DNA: TGCGCCAGCAGCCAAGTTACAGGGGGAGTTAACTATGGCTACACCTTC.

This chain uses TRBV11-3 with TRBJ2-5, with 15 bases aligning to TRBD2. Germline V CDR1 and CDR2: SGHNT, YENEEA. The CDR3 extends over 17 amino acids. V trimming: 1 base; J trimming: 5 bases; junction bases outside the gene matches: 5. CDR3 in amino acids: CASSLGGLAGGRETQYF. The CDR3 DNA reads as TGTGCCAGCAGCTTAGGAGGACTAGCGGGGGGGCGTGAGACCCAGTACTTC. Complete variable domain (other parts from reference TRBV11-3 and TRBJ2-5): EAGVVQSPRYKIIEKKQPVAFWCNPISGHNTLYWYLQNLGQGPELLIRYENEEAVDDSQLPKDRFSAERLKGVDSTLKIQPAELGDSAVYLCASSLGGLAGGRETQYFGPGTRLLVL.

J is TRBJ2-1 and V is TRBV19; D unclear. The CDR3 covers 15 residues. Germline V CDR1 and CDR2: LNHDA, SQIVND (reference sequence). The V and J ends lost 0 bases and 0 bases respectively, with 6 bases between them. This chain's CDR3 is CASSIDLSSYNEQFF. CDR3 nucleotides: TGTGCCAGTAGTATAGATCTAAGCTCCTACAATGAGCAGTTCTTC. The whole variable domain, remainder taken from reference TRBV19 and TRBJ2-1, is DGGITQSPKYLFRKEGQNVTLSCEQNLNHDAMYWYRQDPGQGLRLIYYSQIVNDFQKGDIAEGYSVSREKKESFPLTVTSAQKNPTAFYLCASSIDLSSYNEQFFGPGTRLTVL.

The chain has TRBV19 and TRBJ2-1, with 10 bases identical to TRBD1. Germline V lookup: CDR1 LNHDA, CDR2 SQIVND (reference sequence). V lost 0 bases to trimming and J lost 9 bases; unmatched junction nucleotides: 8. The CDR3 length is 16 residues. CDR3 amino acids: CASSIEGQGRSGEQFF. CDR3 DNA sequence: TGTGCCAGTAGTATAGAGGGACAGGGGAGGAGTGGTGAGCAGTTCTTC. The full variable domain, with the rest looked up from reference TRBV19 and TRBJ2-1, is DGGITQSPKYLFRKEGQNVTLSCEQNLNHDAMYWYRQDPGQGLRLIYYSQIVNDFQKGDIAEGYSVSREKKESFPLTVTSAQKNPTAFYLCASSIEGQGRSGEQFFGPGTRLTVL.

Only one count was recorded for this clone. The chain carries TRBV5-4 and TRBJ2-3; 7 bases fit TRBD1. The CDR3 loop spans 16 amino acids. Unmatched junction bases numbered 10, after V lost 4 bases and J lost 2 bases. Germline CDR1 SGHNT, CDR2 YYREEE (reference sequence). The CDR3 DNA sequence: TGTGCCAGCAGCCCACATCCGACAGGGAACACAGATACGCAGTATTTT. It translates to CASSPHPTGNTDTQYF.

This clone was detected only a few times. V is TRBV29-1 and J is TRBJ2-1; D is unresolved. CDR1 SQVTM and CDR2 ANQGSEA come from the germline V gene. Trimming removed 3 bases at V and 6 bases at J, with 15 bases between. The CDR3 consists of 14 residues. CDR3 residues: CSVDQAASFNEQFF. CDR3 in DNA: TGCAGCGTTGATCAGGCAGCCTCTTTCAATGAGCAGTTCTTC.

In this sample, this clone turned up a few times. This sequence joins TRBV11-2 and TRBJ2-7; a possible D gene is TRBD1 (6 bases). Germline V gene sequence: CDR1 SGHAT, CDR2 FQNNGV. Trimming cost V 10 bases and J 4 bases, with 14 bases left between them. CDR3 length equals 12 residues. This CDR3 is CATGVTDYEQYF. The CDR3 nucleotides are TGTGCCACAGGGGTGACAGATTACGAGCAGTACTTC. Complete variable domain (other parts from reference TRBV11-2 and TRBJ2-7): EAGVAQSPRYKIIEKRQSVAFWCNPISGHATLYWYQQILGQGPKLLIQFQNNGVVDDSQLPKDRFSAERLKGVDSTLKIQPAKLEDSAVYLCATGVTDYEQYFGPGTRLTVT.

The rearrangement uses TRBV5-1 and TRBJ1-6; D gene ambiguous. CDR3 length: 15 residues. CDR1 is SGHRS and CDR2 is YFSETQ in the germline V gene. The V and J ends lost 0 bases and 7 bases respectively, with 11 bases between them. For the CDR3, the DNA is TGCGCCAGCAGCTTGGATCCCCAGGCCAATTCACCCCTCCACTTT. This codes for CASSLDPQANSPLHF.

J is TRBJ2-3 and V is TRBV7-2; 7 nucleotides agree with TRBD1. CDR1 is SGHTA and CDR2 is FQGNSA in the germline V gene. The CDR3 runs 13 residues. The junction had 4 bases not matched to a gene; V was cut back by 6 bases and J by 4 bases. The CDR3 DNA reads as TGTGCCAGCAGTGCCGACAGGGCAGATACGCAGTATTTT. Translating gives CASSADRADTQYF.

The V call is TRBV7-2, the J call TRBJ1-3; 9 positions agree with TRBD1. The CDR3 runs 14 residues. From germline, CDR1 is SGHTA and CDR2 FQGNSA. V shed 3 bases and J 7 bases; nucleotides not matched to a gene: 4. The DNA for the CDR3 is TGTGCCAGCAGCTTTGTACAGGGGGCGAACACCATATATTTT. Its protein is CASSFVQGANTIYF.

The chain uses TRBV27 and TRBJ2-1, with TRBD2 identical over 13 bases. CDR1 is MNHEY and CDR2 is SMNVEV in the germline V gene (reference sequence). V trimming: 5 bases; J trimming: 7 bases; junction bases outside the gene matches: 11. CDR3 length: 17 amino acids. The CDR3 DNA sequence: TGTGCCAGCAGTGTTATAGGTGGACTAGCGGGGGTTAATGAGCAGTTCTTC. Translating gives CASSVIGGLAGVNEQFF.

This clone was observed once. As DNA, the CDR3 is TGTGCCAGCAGCTTAATCGGTTCTTCCTCCTACGAGCAGTACTTC. This encodes CASSLIGSSSYEQYF. The chain recombines TRBV7-2 with TRBJ2-7; D unclear. CDR3 length: 15 amino acids. Germline assignment: CDR1 SGHTA and CDR2 FQGNSA. V was clipped by 2 bases and J by 0 bases, with 11 bases between them.

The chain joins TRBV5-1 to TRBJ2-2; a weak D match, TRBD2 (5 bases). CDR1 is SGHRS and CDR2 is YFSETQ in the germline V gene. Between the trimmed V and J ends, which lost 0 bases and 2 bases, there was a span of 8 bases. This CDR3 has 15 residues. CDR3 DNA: TGCGCCAGCAGCTTGGAGACGGGAAACACCGGGGAGCTGTTTTTT. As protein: CASSLETGNTGELFF.

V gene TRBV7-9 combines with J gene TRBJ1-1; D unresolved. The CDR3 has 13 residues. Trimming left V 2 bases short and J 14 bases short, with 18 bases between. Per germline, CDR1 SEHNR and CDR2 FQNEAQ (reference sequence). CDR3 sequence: CASSLLSRANSFF. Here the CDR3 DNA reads TGTGCCAGCAGCTTATTATCGCGGGCCAATAGCTTCTTT.

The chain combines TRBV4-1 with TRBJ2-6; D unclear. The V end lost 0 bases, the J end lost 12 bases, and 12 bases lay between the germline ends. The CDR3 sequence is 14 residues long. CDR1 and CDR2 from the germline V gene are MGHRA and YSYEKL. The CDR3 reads CASSQDAAPPVLTF. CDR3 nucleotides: TGCGCCAGCAGCCAAGATGCAGCGCCCCCCGTCCTGACTTTC.

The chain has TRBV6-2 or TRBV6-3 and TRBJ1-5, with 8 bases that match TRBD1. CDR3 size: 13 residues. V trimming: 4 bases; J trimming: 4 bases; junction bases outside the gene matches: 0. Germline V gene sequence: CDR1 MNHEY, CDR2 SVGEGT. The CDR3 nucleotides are TGTGCCAGCAGTTGGGACAGGAATCAGCCCCAGCATTTT. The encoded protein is CASSWDRNQPQHF.

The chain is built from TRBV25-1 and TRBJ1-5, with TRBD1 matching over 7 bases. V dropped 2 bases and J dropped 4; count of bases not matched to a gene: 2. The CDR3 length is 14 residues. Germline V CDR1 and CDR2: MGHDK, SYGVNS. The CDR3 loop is CASSEIQGNQPQHF. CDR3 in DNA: TGTGCCAGCAGTGAAATACAGGGGAATCAGCCCCAGCATTTT.

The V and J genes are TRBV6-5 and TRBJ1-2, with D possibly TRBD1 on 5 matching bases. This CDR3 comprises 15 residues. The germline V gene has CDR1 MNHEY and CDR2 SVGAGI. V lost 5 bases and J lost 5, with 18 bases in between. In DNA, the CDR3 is TGTGCCAGCAGTCCCGGCGTCCTGGGGGGTTATGGCTACACCTTC. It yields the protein CASSPGVLGGYGYTF.

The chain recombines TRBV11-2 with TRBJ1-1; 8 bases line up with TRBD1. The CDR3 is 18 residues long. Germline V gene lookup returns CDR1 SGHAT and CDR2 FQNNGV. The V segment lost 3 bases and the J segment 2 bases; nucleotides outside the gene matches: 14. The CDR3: CASSLRQLDRVGNTEAFF. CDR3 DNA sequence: TGTGCCAGCAGCTTGAGGCAGCTGGACAGGGTGGGAAACACTGAAGCTTTCTTT. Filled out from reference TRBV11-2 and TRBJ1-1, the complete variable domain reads EAGVAQSPRYKIIEKRQSVAFWCNPISGHATLYWYQQILGQGPKLLIQFQNNGVVDDSQLPKDRFSAERLKGVDSTLKIQPAKLEDSAVYLCASSLRQLDRVGNTEAFFGQGTRLTVV.

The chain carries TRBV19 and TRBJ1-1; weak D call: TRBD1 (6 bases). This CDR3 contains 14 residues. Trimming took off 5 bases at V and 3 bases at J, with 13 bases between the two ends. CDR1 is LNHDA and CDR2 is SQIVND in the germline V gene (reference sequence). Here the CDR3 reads CASSLQGAHTEAFF. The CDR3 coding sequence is TGTGCCAGTAGTTTACAGGGTGCGCACACTGAAGCTTTCTTT.

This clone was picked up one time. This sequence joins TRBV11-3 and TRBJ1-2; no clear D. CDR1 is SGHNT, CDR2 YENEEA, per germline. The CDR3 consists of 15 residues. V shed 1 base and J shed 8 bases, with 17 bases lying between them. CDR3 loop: CASSLGRPDSGGYTF. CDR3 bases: TGTGCCAGCAGCTTAGGTCGGCCCGACTCGGGGGGCTACACCTTC.

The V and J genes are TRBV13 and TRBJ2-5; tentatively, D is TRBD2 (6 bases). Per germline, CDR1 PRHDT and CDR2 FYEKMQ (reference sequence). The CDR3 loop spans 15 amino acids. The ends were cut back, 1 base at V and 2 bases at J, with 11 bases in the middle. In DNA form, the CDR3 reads TGTGCCAGCAGCTTAGAGGGTGCGGGGCAAGAGACCCAGTACTTC. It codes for CASSLEGAGQETQYF.

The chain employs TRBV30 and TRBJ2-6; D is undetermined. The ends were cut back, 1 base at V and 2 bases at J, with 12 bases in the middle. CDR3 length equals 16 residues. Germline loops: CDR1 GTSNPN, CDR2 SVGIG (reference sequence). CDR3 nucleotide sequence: TGTGCCTGGAGTGCCTTTGTAGATCCTGGGGCCAACGTCCTGACTTTC. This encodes CAWSAFVDPGANVLTF.

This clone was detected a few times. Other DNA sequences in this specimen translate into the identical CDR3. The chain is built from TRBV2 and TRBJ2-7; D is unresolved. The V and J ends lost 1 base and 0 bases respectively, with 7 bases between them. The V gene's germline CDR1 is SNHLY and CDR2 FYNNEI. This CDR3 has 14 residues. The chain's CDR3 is CASSEGSLSYEQYF. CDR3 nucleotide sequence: TGTGCCAGCAGTGAAGGTTCCCTCTCCTACGAGCAGTACTTC. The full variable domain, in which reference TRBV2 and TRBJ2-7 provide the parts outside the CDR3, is EPEVTQTPSHQVTQMGQEVILRCVPISNHLYFYWYRQILGQKVEFLVSFYNNEISEKSEIFDDQFSVERPDGSNFTLKIRSTKLEDSAMYFCASSEGSLSYEQYFGPGTRLTVT.

This CDR3 reads CASSLTDGNTIYF. The CDR3 DNA sequence: TGTGCCAGCAGTTTGACAGATGGAAACACCATATATTTT. This sequence joins TRBV6-5 and TRBJ1-3; maybe TRBD1 (5 bases). V gave up 4 bases and J gave up 3 bases, with 7 bases separating them. The CDR3 loop spans 13 amino acids. The germline V gene encodes CDR1 MNHEY and CDR2 SVGAGI.

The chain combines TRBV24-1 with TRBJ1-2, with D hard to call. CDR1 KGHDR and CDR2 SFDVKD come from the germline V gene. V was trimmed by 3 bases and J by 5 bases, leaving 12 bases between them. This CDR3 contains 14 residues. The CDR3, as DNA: TGTGCCACCAGTGATCCCCCGGCGGCTTATGGCTACACCTTC. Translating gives CATSDPPAAYGYTF.

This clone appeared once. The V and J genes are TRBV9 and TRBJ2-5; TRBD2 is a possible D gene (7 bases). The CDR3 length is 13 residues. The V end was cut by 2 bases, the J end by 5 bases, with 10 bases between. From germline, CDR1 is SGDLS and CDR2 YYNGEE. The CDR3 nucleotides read TGTGCCAGCAGCGTCGGGGGGCAGGAGACCCAGTACTTC. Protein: CASSVGGQETQYF.

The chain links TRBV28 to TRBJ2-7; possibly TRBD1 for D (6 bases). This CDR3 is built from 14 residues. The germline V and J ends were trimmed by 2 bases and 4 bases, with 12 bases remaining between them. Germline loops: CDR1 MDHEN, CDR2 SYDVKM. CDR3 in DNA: TGTGCCAGCAGTTTAAGTCCAGGGGCTTACGAGCAGTACTTC. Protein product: CASSLSPGAYEQYF.

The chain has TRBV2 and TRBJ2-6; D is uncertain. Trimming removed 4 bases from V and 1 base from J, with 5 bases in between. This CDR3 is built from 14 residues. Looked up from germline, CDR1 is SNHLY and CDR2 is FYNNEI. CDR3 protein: CASSVQSGANVLTF. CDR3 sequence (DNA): TGTGCCAGCAGTGTTCAGTCTGGGGCCAACGTCCTGACTTTC.

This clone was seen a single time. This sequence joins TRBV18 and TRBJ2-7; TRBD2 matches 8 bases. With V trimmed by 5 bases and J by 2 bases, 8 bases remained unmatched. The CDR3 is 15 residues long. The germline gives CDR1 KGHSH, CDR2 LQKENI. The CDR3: CASSEAGEPAYEQYF. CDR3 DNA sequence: TGTGCCAGCTCAGAAGCGGGGGAGCCCGCCTACGAGCAGTACTTC.